These T cell receptor beta chains were read from a single sample in a study of blood T cell repertoires in COVID-19. The assay was immunoSEQ multiplex PCR, and TCRdb's table has in-frame clones only and misses some. Of fewer than 300,000 clones listed, 88% are singletons. Input material: peripheral blood. Receptors originate from a man in his sixties who had recovered from COVID-19. CDR3s include the opening cysteine and the closing phenylalanine or tryptophan. D genes are given only for firm matches. Only part of the rows carry a size: once, few, many, or a class if the clone is expanded.

v_gene,d_gene,abundance,j_gene,CDR3aa,CDR3nt
TRBV10-2,.,.,TRBJ2-1,CASSQGGVGTYNEQFF,TGCGCCAGCAGTCAAGGGGGGGTCGGCACCTACAATGAGCAGTTCTTC
TRBV7-2,TRBD1,.,TRBJ1-5,CASSPGQGNSNQPQHF,TGTGCCAGCAGCCCCGGACAGGGTAATAGCAATCAGCCCCAGCATTTT
TRBV4-2,.,.,TRBJ1-2,CASSPGRGNDGYTF,TGTGCCAGCAGCCCCGGCAGGGGAAACGATGGCTACACCTTC
TRBV5-1,.,once,TRBJ1-1,CASSRLSENTEAFF,TGCGCCAGCAGCCGACTCAGCGAGAACACTGAAGCTTTCTTT
TRBV11-2,TRBD1,once,TRBJ2-7,CASSFGQGPYEQYF,TGTGCCAGCAGCTTCGGACAGGGACCCTACGAGCAGTACTTC
TRBV30,.,.,TRBJ1-4,CAWTPRPYRSREKLFF,TGTGCCTGGACCCCACGTCCCTATCGGTCCCGTGAAAAACTGTTTTTT
TRBV19,.,.,TRBJ1-5,CASIANQGFSNQPQHF,TGTGCCAGTATTGCGAACCAGGGTTTCAGCAATCAGCCCCAGCATTTT
TRBV7-6,.,.,TRBJ1-1,CASSSTPLGGRSFF,TGTGCCAGCAGCTCTACCCCCCTAGGAGGGCGGTCTTTCTTT
TRBV27,TRBD1,few,TRBJ1-2,CASSLGQGAYGYTF,TGTGCCAGCAGTCTCGGACAGGGGGCTTATGGCTACACCTTC
TRBV5-5,TRBD1,.,TRBJ1-5,CASSLEEDRVGNQPQHF,TGTGCCAGCAGCCTGGAAGAGGACAGGGTGGGCAATCAGCCCCAGCATTTT
TRBV11-1,TRBD1,.,TRBJ2-4,CASSLLQGIQYF,TGTGCCAGCAGCTTATTACAGGGGATTCAGTACTTC
TRBV18,.,.,TRBJ2-5,CASSPSVQGETQYF,TGTGCCAGCTCACCATCAGTGCAGGGGGAGACCCAGTACTTC
TRBV5-1,.,.,TRBJ1-1,CASSLEHRQFLMNTEAFF,TGCGCCAGCAGCTTGGAACATCGACAGTTTTTAATGAACACTGAAGCTTTCTTT
TRBV29-1,TRBD1,.,TRBJ1-6,CSVSTGENNSPLHF,TGCAGCGTATCGACAGGGGAGAATAATTCACCCCTCCACTTT
TRBV5-5,.,.,TRBJ1-1,CASSLRRQMNTEAFF,TGTGCCAGCAGCTTGAGGAGACAGATGAACACTGAAGCTTTCTTT
TRBV5-4,.,.,TRBJ1-6,CASSFGGPLSPLHF,TGTGCCAGCAGCTTCGGGGGGCCCCTTTCACCCCTCCACTTT
TRBV3-1/TRBV3-2,.,.,TRBJ1-2,CASSRTETRGSGYTF,TGTGCCAGCAGCCGGACAGAGACCAGGGGAAGTGGCTACACCTTC
TRBV4-2,TRBD2,.,TRBJ2-3,CASSQEASGGADTQYF,TGTGCCAGCAGCCAAGAAGCTAGCGGGGGAGCGGATACGCAGTATTTT
TRBV19,TRBD1,once,TRBJ1-5,CASSSWGTGLNQPQHF,TGTGCCAGTAGTTCCTGGGGGACAGGGCTCAATCAGCCCCAGCATTTT
TRBV11-3,TRBD1,.,TRBJ2-3,CASSLGRGLGSDTQYF,TGTGCCAGCAGCTTAGGCAGGGGGCTGGGCTCAGATACGCAGTATTTT
TRBV14,.,.,TRBJ1-4,CASSQEGATNEKLFF,TGTGCCAGCAGCCAAGAAGGGGCGACTAATGAAAAACTGTTTTTT
TRBV9,TRBD1,.,TRBJ2-1,CASSVSFYPGQAVDEQFF,TGTGCCAGCAGCGTAAGCTTCTATCCGGGACAGGCAGTCGATGAGCAGTTCTTC
TRBV5-4,TRBD2,once,TRBJ2-1,CASNSGTSGGNEQFF,TGTGCCAGCAACTCCGGGACTAGCGGAGGTAATGAGCAGTTCTTC
TRBV18,TRBD1,.,TRBJ2-7,CASTGTGGREQYF,TGTGCCAGTACCGGGACAGGGGGCAGGGAGCAGTACTTC
TRBV4-2,TRBD2,.,TRBJ2-1,CASSQVVAGGPYNEQFF,TGTGCCAGCAGCCAAGTTGTGGCGGGGGGGCCCTACAATGAGCAGTTCTTC
TRBV5-1,TRBD1,.,TRBJ2-4,CASSFERTGGRNIQYF,TGCGCCAGCAGCTTTGAACGGACAGGGGGCCGAAACATTCAGTACTTC
TRBV19,.,.,TRBJ2-7,CASAGASYEQYF,TGTGCCAGCGCGGGGGCCTCCTACGAGCAGTACTTC
TRBV6-5,.,once,TRBJ1-6,CASCSYNSPLHF,TGTGCTTCTTGCTCCTATAATTCACCCCTCCACTTT
TRBV4-1,TRBD2,.,TRBJ2-1,CASSRGLAGVDEQFF,TGCGCCAGCAGCCGGGGACTAGCGGGGGTTGATGAGCAGTTCTTC
TRBV2,TRBD2,.,TRBJ2-2,CASSESQAGGYAGELFF,TGTGCCAGCAGTGAGAGCCAAGCGGGGGGGTACGCCGGGGAGCTGTTTTTT
TRBV5-1,.,.,TRBJ1-5,CASSLGTDQPQHF,TGCGCCAGCAGCTTGGGGACAGATCAGCCCCAGCATTTT